This T cell receptor (beta chain) emerged from a study of beta chain features in type 1 diabetes. Since all of the isolated RNA was reverse transcribed, expressed TCRB transcripts were what got sequenced. Profiled with immunoSEQ multiplex PCR; TCRdb holds only in-frame clones, not every one. The data contain 300,000 to 400,000 clones, roughly 8% of them singletons. Trimming left V 6 bases short and J 1 base short, with 10 bases between. The germline CDR1 and CDR2 sequences are MNHEY and SVGAGI. This CDR3 has 13 residues. This TCR derives from a woman younger than 35 in good health. The sample taken for sequencing was central memory CD4+ T cells from blood. The V call is TRBV6-5, the J call TRBJ2-7, with unresolved D. CDR3 region: CASRTDESYEQYF. Here the CDR3 DNA reads TGTGCCAGCAGAACGGACGAATCCTACGAGCAGTACTTC.